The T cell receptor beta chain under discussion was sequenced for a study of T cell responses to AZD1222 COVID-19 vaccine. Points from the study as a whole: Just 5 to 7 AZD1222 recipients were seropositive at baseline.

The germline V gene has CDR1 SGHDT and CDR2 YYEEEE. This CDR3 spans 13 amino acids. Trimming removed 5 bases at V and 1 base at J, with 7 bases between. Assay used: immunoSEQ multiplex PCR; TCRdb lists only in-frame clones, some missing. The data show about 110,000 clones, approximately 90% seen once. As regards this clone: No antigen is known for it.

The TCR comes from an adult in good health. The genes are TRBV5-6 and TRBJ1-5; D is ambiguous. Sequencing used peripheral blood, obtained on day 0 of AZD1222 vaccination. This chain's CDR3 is CASSRHSNQPQHF. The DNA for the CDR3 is TGTGCCAGCAGTCGACACAGCAATCAGCCCCAGCATTTT.